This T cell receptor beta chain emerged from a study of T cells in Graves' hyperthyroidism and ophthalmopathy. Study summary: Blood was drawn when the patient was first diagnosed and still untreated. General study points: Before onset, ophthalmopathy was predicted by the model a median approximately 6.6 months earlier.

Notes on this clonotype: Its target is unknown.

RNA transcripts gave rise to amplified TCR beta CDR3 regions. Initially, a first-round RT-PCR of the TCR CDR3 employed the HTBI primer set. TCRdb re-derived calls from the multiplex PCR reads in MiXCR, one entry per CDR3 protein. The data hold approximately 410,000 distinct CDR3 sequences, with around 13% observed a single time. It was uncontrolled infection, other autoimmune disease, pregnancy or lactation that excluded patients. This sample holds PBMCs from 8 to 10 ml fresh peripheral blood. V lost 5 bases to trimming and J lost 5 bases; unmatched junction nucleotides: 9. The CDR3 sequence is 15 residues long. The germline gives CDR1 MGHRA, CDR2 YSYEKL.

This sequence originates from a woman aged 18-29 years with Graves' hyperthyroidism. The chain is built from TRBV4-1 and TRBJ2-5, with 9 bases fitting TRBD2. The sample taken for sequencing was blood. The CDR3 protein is CASSEAGTSWETQYF. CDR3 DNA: TGCGCCAGCAGCGAGGCCGGGACTAGCTGGGAGACCCAGTACTTC.